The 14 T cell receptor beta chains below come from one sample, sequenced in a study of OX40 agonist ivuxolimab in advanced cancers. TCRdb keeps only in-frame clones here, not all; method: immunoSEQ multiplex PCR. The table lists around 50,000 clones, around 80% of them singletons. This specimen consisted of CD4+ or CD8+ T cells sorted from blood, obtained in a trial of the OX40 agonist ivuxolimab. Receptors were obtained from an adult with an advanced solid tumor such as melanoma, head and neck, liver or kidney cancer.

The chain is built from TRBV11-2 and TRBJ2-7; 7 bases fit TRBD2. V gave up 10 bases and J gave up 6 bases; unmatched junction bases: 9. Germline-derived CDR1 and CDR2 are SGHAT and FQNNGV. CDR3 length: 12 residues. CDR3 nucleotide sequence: TGTGCCACCGGGCGGGAGTCGGGCGAGCAGTACTTC. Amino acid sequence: CATGRESGEQYF.

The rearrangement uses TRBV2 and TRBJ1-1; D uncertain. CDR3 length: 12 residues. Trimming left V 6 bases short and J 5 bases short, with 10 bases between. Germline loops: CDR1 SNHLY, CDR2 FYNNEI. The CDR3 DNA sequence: TGTGCCAGCAGCGACCGAAGGACTGAAGCTTTCTTT. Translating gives CASSDRRTEAFF.

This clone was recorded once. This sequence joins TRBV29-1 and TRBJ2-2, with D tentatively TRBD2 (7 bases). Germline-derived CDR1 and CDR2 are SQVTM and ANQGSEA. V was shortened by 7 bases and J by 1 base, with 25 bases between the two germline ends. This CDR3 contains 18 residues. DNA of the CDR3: TGCAGCGCCCCTACGCCCCTAGCGGAGGGGGGGAACACCGGGGAGCTGTTTTTT. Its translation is CSAPTPLAEGGNTGELFF.

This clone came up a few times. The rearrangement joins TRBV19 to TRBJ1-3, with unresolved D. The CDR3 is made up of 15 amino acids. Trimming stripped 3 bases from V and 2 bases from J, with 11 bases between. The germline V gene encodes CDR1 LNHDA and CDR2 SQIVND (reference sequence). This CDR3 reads CASSIGAGPGNTIYF. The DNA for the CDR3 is TGTGCCAGTAGTATTGGAGCTGGTCCTGGAAACACCATATATTTT.

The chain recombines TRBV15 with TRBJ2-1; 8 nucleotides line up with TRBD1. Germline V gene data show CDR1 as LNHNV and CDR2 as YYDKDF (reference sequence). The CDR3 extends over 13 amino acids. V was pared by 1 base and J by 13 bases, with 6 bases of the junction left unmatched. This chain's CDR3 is CATSRANRGDQFF. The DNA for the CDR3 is TGTGCCACCAGCAGAGCCAACAGGGGGGATCAGTTCTTC.

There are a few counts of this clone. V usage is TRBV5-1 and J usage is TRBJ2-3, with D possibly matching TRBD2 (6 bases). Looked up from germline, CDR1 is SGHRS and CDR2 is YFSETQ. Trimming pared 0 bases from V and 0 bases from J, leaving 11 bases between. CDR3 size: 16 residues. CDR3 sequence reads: CASSLGPGLSTDTQYF. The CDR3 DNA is TGCGCCAGCAGCTTGGGTCCGGGACTGAGCACAGATACGCAGTATTTT.

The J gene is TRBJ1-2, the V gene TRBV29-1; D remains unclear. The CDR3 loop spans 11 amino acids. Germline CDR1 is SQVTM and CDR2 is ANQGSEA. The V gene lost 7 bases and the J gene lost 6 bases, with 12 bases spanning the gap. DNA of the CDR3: TGCAGCGGCGGAGGTAGAGATGGCTACACCTTC. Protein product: CSGGGRDGYTF.

DNA for the CDR3: TGTGCCAGCTCCCCGTCTGGCTCAGATCAGCCCCAGCATTTT. Protein sequence: CASSPSGSDQPQHF. This chain links TRBV6-1 with TRBJ1-5; D unresolved. This CDR3 region has 14 residues. Germline V gene sequence: CDR1 MNHNS, CDR2 SASEGT. V gave up 8 bases and J gave up 5 bases, with 16 bases separating them.

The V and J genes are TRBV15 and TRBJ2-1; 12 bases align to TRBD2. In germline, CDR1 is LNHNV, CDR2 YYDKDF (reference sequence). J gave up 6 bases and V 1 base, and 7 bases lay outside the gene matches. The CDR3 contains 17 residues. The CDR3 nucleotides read TGTGCCACCAGCAGAGGTCCCGAACTAGCGGGAGGCAATGAGCAGTTCTTC. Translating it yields CATSRGPELAGGNEQFF.

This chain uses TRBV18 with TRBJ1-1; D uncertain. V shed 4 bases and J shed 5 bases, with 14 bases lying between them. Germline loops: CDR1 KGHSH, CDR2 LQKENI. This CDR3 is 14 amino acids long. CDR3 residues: CASSRSDSSTEAFF. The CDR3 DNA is TGTGCCAGCTCACGCTCGGACTCGTCGACTGAAGCTTTCTTT.

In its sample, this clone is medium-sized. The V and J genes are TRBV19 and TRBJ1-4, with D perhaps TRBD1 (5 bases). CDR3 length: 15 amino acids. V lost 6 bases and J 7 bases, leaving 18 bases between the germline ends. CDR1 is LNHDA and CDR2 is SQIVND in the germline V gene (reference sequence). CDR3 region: CASSPREGAAEKLFF. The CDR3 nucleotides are TGTGCCAGTAGCCCCCGCGAAGGGGCGGCTGAAAAACTGTTTTTT.

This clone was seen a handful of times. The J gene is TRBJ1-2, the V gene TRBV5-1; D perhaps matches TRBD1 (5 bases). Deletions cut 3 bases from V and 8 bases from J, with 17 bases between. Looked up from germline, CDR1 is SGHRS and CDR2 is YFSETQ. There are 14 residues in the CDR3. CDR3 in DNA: TGCGCCAGCAGCTACACTCAGGGTAGCCAAGGCTACACCTTC. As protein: CASSYTQGSQGYTF. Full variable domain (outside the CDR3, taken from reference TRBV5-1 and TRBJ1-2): KAGVTQTPRYLIKTRGQQVTLSCSPISGHRSVSWYQQTPGQGLQFLFEYFSETQRNKGNFPGRFSGRQFSNSRSEMNVSTLELGDSALYLCASSYTQGSQGYTFGSGTRLTVV.

The CDR3 here is CASSPRQGALETQYF. The CDR3 region has the DNA TGTGCCAGCAGCCCGAGGCAGGGGGCACTGGAGACCCAGTACTTC. This sequence joins TRBV9 and TRBJ2-5; 8 bases are a match to TRBD1. The CDR3 contains 15 residues. With 4 bases clipped from V and 5 bases from J, the junction kept 10 bases outside the gene matches. Germline V gene sequence: CDR1 SGDLS, CDR2 YYNGEE.

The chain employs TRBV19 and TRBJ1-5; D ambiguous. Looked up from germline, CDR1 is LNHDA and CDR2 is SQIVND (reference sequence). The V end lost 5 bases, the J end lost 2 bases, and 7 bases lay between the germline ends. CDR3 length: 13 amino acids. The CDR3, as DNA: TGTGCCAGTAGTTGGGCACGCAATCAGCCCCAGCATTTT. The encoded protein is CASSWARNQPQHF.